Below are 4 T cell receptor beta chains sequenced from a single sample in a study of vaccination effects on CD4 cells after COVID-19. Profiling relied on immunoSEQ multiplex PCR, and the TCRdb table lists in-frame clones only, not all of them. The sample lists more than 60,000 clones, 74% occurring once. These receptors have no identified antigens. Researchers isolated CD4+ T cells once 9 to 11 days of culture had elapsed. The participants, recipients of two vaccine doses, got either BNT162b2 or mRNA-1273. Material: CD4+ T cells from PBMCs cultured without peptide, obtained after COVID-19 vaccination. The receptors derive from a human donor who received a COVID-19 vaccine.

The chain carries TRBV24-1 and TRBJ2-2; the D is unclear. The CDR3 totals 13 residues. Germline V gives CDR1 KGHDR, CDR2 SFDVKD. V was trimmed by 5 bases and J by 4 bases, leaving 7 bases between them. CDR3 region: CATSGQVTGELFF. In nucleotides, the CDR3 is TGTGCCACCAGTGGGCAGGTCACCGGGGAGCTGTTTTTT.

The V and J genes are TRBV4-1 and TRBJ2-2; 8 positions match TRBD2. The CDR3 loop spans 15 amino acids. Germline V gene lookup returns CDR1 MGHRA and CDR2 YSYEKL. J gave up 6 bases and V 2 bases, and 5 bases lay outside the gene matches. The DNA for the CDR3 is TGCGCCAGCAGCCAACGACTAGCGTCCCCCGGGGAGCTGTTTTTT. Amino acid sequence: CASSQRLASPGELFF.

The rearrangement joins TRBV20-1 to TRBJ2-5, with no clear D. Germline V gene data show CDR1 as DFQATT and CDR2 as SNEGSKA (reference sequence). Trimming cost V 4 bases and J 5 bases, with 8 bases left between them. The CDR3 runs to 11 residues. The CDR3 region is CSANLGETQYF. The CDR3 DNA follows: TGCAGTGCTAATCTAGGGGAGACCCAGTACTTC.

The V and J genes are TRBV11-2 and TRBJ1-6; D gene ambiguous. The germline CDR1 and CDR2 sequences are SGHAT and FQNNGV. The V gene lost 5 bases and the J gene lost 4 bases, with 9 bases spanning the gap. The CDR3 sequence is 14 residues long. The chain's CDR3 is CASSRTDYNSPLHF. The CDR3 bases are TGTGCCAGCAGCCGGACGGATTATAATTCACCCCTCCACTTT.